This T cell receptor beta chain stems from a study of molecular identifiers for immune sequencing clone quantification. The germline V and J ends were trimmed by 5 bases and 2 bases, with 13 bases remaining between them. This CDR3 region has 15 residues. TCRdb re-called the PCR reads through MiXCR, storing one row per CDR3 protein. The table includes approximately 97,000 distinct CDR3 sequences, about 24% detected once. This clonotype was seen a handful of times. J is TRBJ2-1 and V is TRBV12-3 or TRBV12-4, with D possibly matching TRBD2 (5 bases). Sequencing was carried out using naive CD8+ T cells from blood, with Jurkat cell RNA spiked in. Subset of the sample: FACS-sorted CD8+CD4-CCR7+CD45RA+ naive T cells. The TCR sequence derives from a human donor in good health. Some libraries in this study had Jurkat cell RNA spiked in. The CDR3 region has the DNA TGTGCCAGCAGTCCCTGGCTAGCCCCCTACAATGAGCAGTTCTTC. Protein: CASSPWLAPYNEQFF.